This T cell receptor beta chain was identified in a study of shared clonotypes between healthy human individuals. General study results and limits: A handful of donors held roughly 5% of naive CD4 clonotypes in common. Generally, naive subsets (rather than memory subsets) showed larger estimated richness. In contrast to clonotypes shared by all four donors, non-shared clonotypes had lower generation probabilities.

In regard to this clone: Its matching antigen is unknown.

CD45RO-negative, CCR7-selected cells formed the naive CD8 fraction, which excluded terminally differentiated effector memory CD45RA+ cells. The healthy adult donors were HIV-negative and reported no recent acute infections or vaccinations. Germline CDR1 is MGHRA and CDR2 is YSYEKL. V was shortened by 0 bases and J by 7 bases, with 16 bases between the two germline ends. CDR3 size: 16 residues. The protocol was immunoSEQ multiplex PCR, while the TCRdb copy is restricted to in-frame clones and leaves out a portion. Of around 2,000,000 clones in the sample, 85% to 95% were seen once. The receptor's source is a man between 18 and 29 years old in good health. The sequencing sample was made of naive CD8+ T cells sorted from blood. The J gene is TRBJ1-5, the V gene TRBV4-1, with D possibly matching TRBD1 (6 bases). The CDR3 spells CASSQDEQGLGQPQHF. CDR3 nucleotides: TGCGCCAGCAGCCAAGATGAGCAGGGGCTAGGGCAGCCCCAGCATTTT.